The 21 T cell receptor beta chains reported below all come from one sample, sequenced in a study of blood T cells in healthy people across ages. A second PCR, run for about 7 to 11 cycles, used a sample-barcoded 5' primer plus a J-beta primer mix. TCRdb passed the 5' RACE reads through MiXCR, listing each CDR3 protein once. The profile shows under 1 million distinct CDR3 sequences, roughly 44% of them singletons. Sequencing was performed on blood. The receptors originated from a man in his sixties in good health.

The V and J genes are TRBV3-1 and TRBJ2-5; D tentatively reads TRBD1 or TRBD2 (6 bases each). Trimming removed 3 bases from V and 5 bases from J, with 10 bases in between. CDR3 length: 13 residues. CDR1 and CDR2 from the germline V gene are LGHDT and YNNKEL (reference sequence). DNA for the CDR3: TGTGCCAGCAGCCAGAGGGGGGAGGAGACCCAGTACTTC. Residues: CASSQRGEETQYF.

In its sample, this clonotype was seen once. The chain combines TRBV9 with TRBJ2-1; unclear D gene. Trimming removed 0 bases from V and 9 bases from J, with 10 bases in between. CDR3 size: 13 residues. Germline V gives CDR1 SGDLS, CDR2 YYNGEE. The CDR3 here is CASSVVGLGEQFF. Written as DNA, the CDR3 is TGTGCCAGCAGCGTAGTAGGGCTTGGTGAGCAGTTCTTC.

This clonotype has ten or more counts. The chain uses TRBV4-3 and TRBJ2-3; D not certain. The V end lost 0 bases, the J end lost 5 bases, and 3 bases lay between the germline ends. The V gene's germline CDR1 is LGHNA and CDR2 YSLEER. CDR3 size: 12 residues. The CDR3 DNA sequence: TGCGCCAGCAGCCAAGAGGGAGATACGCAGTATTTT. Translated, it gives CASSQEGDTQYF.

The rearrangement uses TRBV7-2 and TRBJ2-7; no firm D call. The CDR3 runs 13 residues. Germline loops: CDR1 SGHTA, CDR2 FQGNSA. V lost 5 bases and J lost 3, with 11 bases in between. The CDR3 region has the DNA TGTGCCAGCAGCGTTGGGTTTCTCTACGAGCAGTACTTC. This translates into CASSVGFLYEQYF.

This sequence joins TRBV4-2 and TRBJ2-1; 7 bases line up with TRBD1. V gave up 5 bases and J gave up 10 bases; unmatched junction bases: 2. This CDR3 spans 11 amino acids. Per the germline V gene, CDR1 is LGHNA and CDR2 is YNFKEQ. The CDR3 here is CASSEQGEQFF. The CDR3 DNA is TGTGCCAGCAGCGAACAGGGGGAGCAGTTCTTC.

The sample holds many counts of this clonotype. The rearrangement links TRBV29-1 to TRBJ2-3; no firm D call. Germline V gives CDR1 SQVTM, CDR2 ANQGSEA. V lost 4 bases and J 4 bases, leaving 3 bases between the germline ends. The CDR3 spans 10 residues. CDR3 DNA sequence: TGCAGCGTTGTTTCAGATACGCAGTATTTT. It encodes CSVVSDTQYF.

The chain uses TRBV20-1 and TRBJ2-7, with D perhaps TRBD1 or TRBD2 (5 bases each). This CDR3 comprises 15 residues. Trimming left V 0 bases short and J 3 bases short, with 15 bases between. Germline V lookup: CDR1 DFQATT, CDR2 SNEGSKA (reference sequence). This CDR3 reads CSARDGERGLYEQYF. The CDR3, as DNA: TGCAGTGCTAGAGATGGGGAGAGGGGCCTCTACGAGCAGTACTTC.

There are a few counts of this clonotype. The gene calls are TRBV29-1 and TRBJ2-7, with D possibly being TRBD2 (6 bases). CDR1 SQVTM and CDR2 ANQGSEA come from the germline V gene. V was clipped by 3 bases and J by 0 bases, with 12 bases between them. The CDR3 spans 14 residues. This CDR3 is CSVDIGGASYEQYF. The CDR3 coding sequence is TGCAGCGTTGATATTGGCGGGGCCTCCTACGAGCAGTACTTC.

CDR3 coding DNA: TGTGCCGGTTACCTTGGCAAGAGGAACACTGAAGCTTTCTTT. Amino acids: CAGYLGKRNTEAFF. This chain joins TRBV12-3 or TRBV12-4 and TRBJ1-1; no definite D call. The V end was cut by 11 bases, the J end by 1 base, with 17 bases between. This CDR3 comprises 14 residues.

The rearrangement links TRBV7-2 to TRBJ2-1, with a possible D match to TRBD2 (5 bases). V was cut by 5 bases and J by 8 bases, with 19 bases left in between. Germline CDR1 and CDR2: SGHTA and FQGNSA. This CDR3 is built from 15 residues. CDR3 nucleotides: TGTGCCAGCAGCCCCCCGGTCGGCGTGGGAGATGAGCAGTTCTTC. Its translation: CASSPPVGVGDEQFF. Looking up the rest from reference TRBV7-2 and TRBJ2-1 gives the full variable domain: GAGVSQSPSNKVTEKGKDVELRCDPISGHTALYWYRQSLGQGLEFLIYFQGNSAPDKSGLPSDRFSAERTGGSVSTLTIQRTQQEDSAVYLCASSPPVGVGDEQFFGPGTRLTVL.

The chain has TRBV5-1 and TRBJ2-2; D gene ambiguous. CDR3 length equals 15 residues. The germline V gene has CDR1 SGHRS and CDR2 YFSETQ. Trimming left V 3 bases short and J 5 bases short, with 14 bases between. The CDR3 DNA sequence: TGCGCCAGCAGCTCCTCCGGCCTGGATACCGGGGAGCTGTTTTTT. Encoded protein: CASSSSGLDTGELFF. Complete variable domain (other parts from reference TRBV5-1 and TRBJ2-2): KAGVTQTPRYLIKTRGQQVTLSCSPISGHRSVSWYQQTPGQGLQFLFEYFSETQRNKGNFPGRFSGRQFSNSRSEMNVSTLELGDSALYLCASSSSGLDTGELFFGEGSRLTVL.

Notes on this clonotype: One end of the junction does not line up with germline, which may come from a read error. The chain joins TRBV7-2 to TRBJ2-4, with D possibly TRBD2 on 5 matching bases. Per the germline V gene, CDR1 is SGHTA and CDR2 is FQGNSA. This CDR3 comprises 16 residues. The CDR3 reads CASSFRIASPGNTQYF. The CDR3 DNA follows: TGTGCCAGCAGCTTCCGCATAGCGTCCCCGGGGAACACTCAGTACTTC. Full variable domain (remainder filled in from reference TRBV7-2 and TRBJ2-4): GAGVSQSPSNKVTEKGKDVELRCDPISGHTALYWYRQSLGQGLEFLIYFQGNSAPDKSGLPSDRFSAERTGGSVSTLTIQRTQQEDSAVYLCASSFRIASPGNTQYFGAGTRLSVL.

The chain carries TRBV14 and TRBJ2-3; D tentatively reads TRBD1 or TRBD2 (5 bases each). This CDR3 has 15 residues. The V gene lost 1 base and the J gene lost 6 bases, with 14 bases spanning the gap. The germline gives CDR1 SGHDN, CDR2 FVKESK. CDR3 residues: CASSQGSLWGDTQYF. Here the CDR3 DNA reads TGTGCCAGCAGCCAAGGAAGTCTTTGGGGGGATACGCAGTATTTT.

This chain links TRBV3-1 with TRBJ2-5; D remains ambiguous. Germline-derived CDR1 and CDR2 are LGHDT and YNNKEL (reference sequence). CDR3 length: 15 residues. The germline V and J ends were trimmed by 4 bases and 3 bases, with 15 bases remaining between them. CDR3 in amino acids: CASSREPSAKETQYF. DNA of the CDR3: TGTGCCAGCAGCCGAGAACCCTCGGCCAAAGAGACCCAGTACTTC.

J is TRBJ2-7 and V is TRBV2; no clear D gene. Germline V gives CDR1 SNHLY, CDR2 FYNNEI. The CDR3 is made up of 11 amino acids. Trimming pared 6 bases from V and 5 bases from J, leaving 8 bases between. CDR3 in amino acids: CASRVMNEQYF. The CDR3 DNA sequence: TGTGCCAGCAGGGTGATGAACGAGCAGTACTTC.

Worth noting for this clonotype: The junction differs from germline at one of its ends, possibly a read error. The V and J genes are TRBV10-3 and TRBJ1-2; 9 bases are shared with TRBD1. The CDR3 is made up of 15 amino acids. Germline lookup yields CDR1 ENHRY and CDR2 SYGVKD. The CDR3 loop reads CAISKQGAADYGHTF. The CDR3 nucleotides read TGTGCCATCAGTAAACAGGGGGCGGCTGACTATGGCCACACCTTC.

The chain employs TRBV20-1 and TRBJ2-3; D not resolved. Trimming took off 6 bases at V and 5 bases at J, with 18 bases between the two ends. This CDR3 region has 14 residues. Germline V gene sequence: CDR1 DFQATT, CDR2 SNEGSKA (reference sequence). The CDR3 loop reads CSARRGPDGDTQYF. The CDR3, as DNA: TGCAGTGCAAGGCGTGGGCCTGATGGAGATACGCAGTATTTT.

In regard to this clonotype: A read error may produce the germline difference seen at one junction end. This chain joins TRBV7-3 and TRBJ2-3; TRBD2 agrees at 8 bases. The germline V gene encodes CDR1 SGHTA and CDR2 FQGTGA. This CDR3 has 16 amino acids. The CDR3 spells CTSSLKAGAREDTQYF. The DNA of the CDR3 is TGTACCAGCAGCTTAAAAGCGGGGGCCAGGGAAGATACGCAGTATTTT.

The chain joins TRBV20-1 to TRBJ2-2; a weak D match, TRBD1 (6 bases). This CDR3 region has 13 residues. Trimming pared 2 bases from V and 5 bases from J, leaving 9 bases between. Germline lookup yields CDR1 DFQATT and CDR2 SNEGSKA (reference sequence). The CDR3, as DNA: TGCAGTGCTAGACCAGGGGTTACCGGGGAGCTGTTTTTT. This codes for CSARPGVTGELFF.

This clonotype was recorded a few times. This sequence joins TRBV20-1 and TRBJ2-7; 9 nucleotides align to TRBD1. Germline CDR1 and CDR2: DFQATT and SNEGSKA (reference sequence). The CDR3 has 13 amino acids. After removal of 5 bases from V and 5 bases from J, the junction contained 7 bases not matched to a gene. The CDR3 spells CSASRTGVNEQYF. CDR3 DNA: TGCAGTGCTTCCAGGACAGGGGTGAACGAGCAGTACTTC.

The genes are TRBV9 and TRBJ2-1; tentative D call: TRBD1 (5 bases). The germline CDR1 and CDR2 sequences are SGDLS and YYNGEE. CDR3 length: 14 residues. Trimming stripped 4 bases from V and 6 bases from J, with 14 bases between. DNA for the CDR3: TGTGCCAGCAGCAAGATACAGGATTTCAATGAGCAGTTCTTC. Its translation: CASSKIQDFNEQFF.